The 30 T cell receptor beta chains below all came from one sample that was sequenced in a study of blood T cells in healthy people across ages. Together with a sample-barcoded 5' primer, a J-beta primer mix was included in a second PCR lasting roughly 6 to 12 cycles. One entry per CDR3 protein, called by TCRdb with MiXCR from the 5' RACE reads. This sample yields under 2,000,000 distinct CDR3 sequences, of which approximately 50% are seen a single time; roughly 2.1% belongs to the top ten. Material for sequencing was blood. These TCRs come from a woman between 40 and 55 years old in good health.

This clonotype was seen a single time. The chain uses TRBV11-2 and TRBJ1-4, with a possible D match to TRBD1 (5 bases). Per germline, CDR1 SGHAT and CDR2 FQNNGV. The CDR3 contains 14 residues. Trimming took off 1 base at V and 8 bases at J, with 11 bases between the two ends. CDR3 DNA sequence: TGTGCCAGCAGCTTAGGGGGGGAAGCGGAAAAACTGTTTTTT. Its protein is CASSLGGEAEKLFF.

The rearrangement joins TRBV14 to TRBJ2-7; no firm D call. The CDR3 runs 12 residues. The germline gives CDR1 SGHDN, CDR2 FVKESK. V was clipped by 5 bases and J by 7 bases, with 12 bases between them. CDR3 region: CASSRLGEEQYF. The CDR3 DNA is TGTGCCAGCAGCAGACTCGGCGAGGAGCAGTACTTC.

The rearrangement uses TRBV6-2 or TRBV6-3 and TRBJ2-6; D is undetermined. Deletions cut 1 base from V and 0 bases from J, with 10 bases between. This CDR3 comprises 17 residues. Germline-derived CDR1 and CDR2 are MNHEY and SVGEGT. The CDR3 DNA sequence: TGTGCCAGCAGTTACTGGAACAGACGCTCTGGGGCCAACGTCCTGACTTTC. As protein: CASSYWNRRSGANVLTF.

The CDR3 is CASSQGSSGGAWNEQFF. The DNA for the CDR3 is TGCGCCAGCAGCCAAGGTTCAAGCGGGGGGGCTTGGAATGAGCAGTTCTTC. J is TRBJ2-1 and V is TRBV4-1; TRBD2 matches at 10 bases. J lost 7 bases, V lost 1 base, and 10 bases had no gene match. The CDR3 spans 17 residues. CDR1 is MGHRA, CDR2 YSYEKL, per germline.

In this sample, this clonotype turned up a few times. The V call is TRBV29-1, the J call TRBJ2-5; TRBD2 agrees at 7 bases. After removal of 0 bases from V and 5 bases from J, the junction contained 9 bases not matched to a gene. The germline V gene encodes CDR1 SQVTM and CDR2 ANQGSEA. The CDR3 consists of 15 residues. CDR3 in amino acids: CSVEERGNPRETQYF. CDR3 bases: TGCAGCGTTGAAGAGCGGGGGAACCCACGGGAGACCCAGTACTTC.

The DNA of the CDR3 is TGTGCCAGCAGCCTTGTCCGGTTGGGTCTGATTAGCACCGGGGAGCTGTTTTTT. Its translation is CASSLVRLGLISTGELFF. V is TRBV7-6 and J is TRBJ2-2; unclear D gene. The CDR3 runs 18 residues. Trimming removed 5 bases at V and 4 bases at J, with 23 bases between. The germline V gene encodes CDR1 SGHVS and CDR2 FNYEAQ.

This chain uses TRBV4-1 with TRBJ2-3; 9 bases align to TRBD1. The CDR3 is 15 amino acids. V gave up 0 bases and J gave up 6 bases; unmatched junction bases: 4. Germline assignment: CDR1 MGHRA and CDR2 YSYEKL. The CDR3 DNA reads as TGCGCCAGCAGCCAAGACCAGACAGGGGGTGATACGCAGTATTTT. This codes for CASSQDQTGGDTQYF.

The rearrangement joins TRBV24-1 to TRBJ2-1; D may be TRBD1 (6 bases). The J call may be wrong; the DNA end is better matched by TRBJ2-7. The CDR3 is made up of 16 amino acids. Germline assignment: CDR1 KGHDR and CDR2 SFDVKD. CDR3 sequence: CATSDPRDTDYNEQYF. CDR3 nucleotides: TGTGCCACCAGTGACCCCCGGGACACTGACTACAATGAGCAGTACTTC.

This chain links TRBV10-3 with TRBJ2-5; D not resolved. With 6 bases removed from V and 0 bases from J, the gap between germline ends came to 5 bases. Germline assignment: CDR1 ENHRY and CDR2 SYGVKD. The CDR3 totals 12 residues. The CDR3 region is CAISRNQETQYF. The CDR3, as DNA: TGTGCCATCAGCAGAAACCAAGAGACCCAGTACTTC.

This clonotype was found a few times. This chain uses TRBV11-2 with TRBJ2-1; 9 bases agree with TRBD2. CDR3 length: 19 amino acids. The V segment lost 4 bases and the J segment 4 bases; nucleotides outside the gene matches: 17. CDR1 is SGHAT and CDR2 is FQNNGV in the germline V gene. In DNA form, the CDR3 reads TGTGCCAGCAGCTCCTGGGGGGCGGGGGGGCCTCTGGCGTACAATGAGCAGTTCTTC. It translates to CASSSWGAGGPLAYNEQFF.

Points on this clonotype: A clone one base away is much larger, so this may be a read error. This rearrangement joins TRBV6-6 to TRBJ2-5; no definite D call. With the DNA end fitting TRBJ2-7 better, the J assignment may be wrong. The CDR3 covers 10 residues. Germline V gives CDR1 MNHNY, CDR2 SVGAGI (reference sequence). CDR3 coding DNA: TGTACCAGCAGAGACTACGAGCAGTACTTC. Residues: CTSRDYEQYF.

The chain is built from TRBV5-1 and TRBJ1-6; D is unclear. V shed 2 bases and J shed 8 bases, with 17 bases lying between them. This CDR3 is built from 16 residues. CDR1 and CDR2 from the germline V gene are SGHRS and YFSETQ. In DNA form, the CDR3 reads TGCGCCAGCAGCTTATTAGACCCCTCCCGCGATTCACCCCTCCACTTT. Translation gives CASSLLDPSRDSPLHF.

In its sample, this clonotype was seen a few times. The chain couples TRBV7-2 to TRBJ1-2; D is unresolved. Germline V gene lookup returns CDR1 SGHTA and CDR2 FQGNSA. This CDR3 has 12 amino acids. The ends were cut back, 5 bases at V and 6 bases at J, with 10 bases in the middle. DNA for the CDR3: TGTGCCAGCAGCGAAGGGTCGGATGGCTACACCTTC. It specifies CASSEGSDGYTF.

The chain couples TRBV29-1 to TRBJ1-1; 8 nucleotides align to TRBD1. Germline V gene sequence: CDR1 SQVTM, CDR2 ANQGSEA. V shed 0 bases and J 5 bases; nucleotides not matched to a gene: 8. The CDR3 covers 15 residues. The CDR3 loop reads CSVEDLQGAETEAFF. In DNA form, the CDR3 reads TGCAGCGTTGAAGATCTTCAGGGGGCAGAGACTGAAGCTTTCTTT.

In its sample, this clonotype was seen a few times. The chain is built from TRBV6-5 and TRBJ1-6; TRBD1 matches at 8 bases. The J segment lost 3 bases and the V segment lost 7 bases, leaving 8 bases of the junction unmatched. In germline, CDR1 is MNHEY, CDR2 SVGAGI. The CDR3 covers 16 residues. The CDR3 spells CASNRQGRNYNSPLHF. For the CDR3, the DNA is TGTGCCAGCAACAGACAGGGGCGGAACTATAATTCACCCCTCCACTTT.

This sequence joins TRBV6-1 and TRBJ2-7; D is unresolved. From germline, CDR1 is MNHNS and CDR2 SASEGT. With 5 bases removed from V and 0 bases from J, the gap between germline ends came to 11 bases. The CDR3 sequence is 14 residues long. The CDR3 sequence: CASSLGSYSYEQYF. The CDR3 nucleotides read TGTGCCAGCAGTCTGGGCAGCTACTCCTACGAGCAGTACTTC.

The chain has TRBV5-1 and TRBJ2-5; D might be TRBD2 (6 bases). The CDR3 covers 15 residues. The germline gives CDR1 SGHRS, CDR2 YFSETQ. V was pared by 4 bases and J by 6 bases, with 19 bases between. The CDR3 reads CASSTEAGLGQTQYF. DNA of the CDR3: TGCGCCAGCAGCACGGAAGCGGGTTTGGGCCAGACCCAGTACTTC. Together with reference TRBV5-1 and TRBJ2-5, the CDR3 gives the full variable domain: KAGVTQTPRYLIKTRGQQVTLSCSPISGHRSVSWYQQTPGQGLQFLFEYFSETQRNKGNFPGRFSGRQFSNSRSEMNVSTLELGDSALYLCASSTEAGLGQTQYFGPGTRLLVL.

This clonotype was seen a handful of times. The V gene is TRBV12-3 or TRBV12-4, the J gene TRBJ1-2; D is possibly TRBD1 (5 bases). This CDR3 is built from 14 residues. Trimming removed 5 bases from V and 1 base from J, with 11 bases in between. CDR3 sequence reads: CASSPETVNYGYTF. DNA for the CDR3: TGTGCCAGCAGTCCAGAGACAGTTAACTATGGCTACACCTTC.

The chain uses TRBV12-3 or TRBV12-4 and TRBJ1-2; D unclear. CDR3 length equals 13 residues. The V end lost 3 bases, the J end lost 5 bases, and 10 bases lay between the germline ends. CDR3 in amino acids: CASSLVNRYGYTF. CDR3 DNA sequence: TGTGCCAGCAGTTTGGTAAATCGGTATGGCTACACCTTC.

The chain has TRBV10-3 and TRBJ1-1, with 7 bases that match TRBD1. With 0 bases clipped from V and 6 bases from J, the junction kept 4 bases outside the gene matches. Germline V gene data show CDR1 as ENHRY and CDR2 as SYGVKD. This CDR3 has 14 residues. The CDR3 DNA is TGTGCCATCAGTGAGTCAACAGGGGCCCCTGAAGCTTTCTTT. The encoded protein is CAISESTGAPEAFF.

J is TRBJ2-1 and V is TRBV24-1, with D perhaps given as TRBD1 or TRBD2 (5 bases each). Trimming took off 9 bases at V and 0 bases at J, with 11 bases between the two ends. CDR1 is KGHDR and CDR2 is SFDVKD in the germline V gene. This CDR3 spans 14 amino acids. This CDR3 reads CATGGRDSYNEQFF. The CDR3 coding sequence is TGTGCCACCGGGGGACGGGACTCCTACAATGAGCAGTTCTTC.

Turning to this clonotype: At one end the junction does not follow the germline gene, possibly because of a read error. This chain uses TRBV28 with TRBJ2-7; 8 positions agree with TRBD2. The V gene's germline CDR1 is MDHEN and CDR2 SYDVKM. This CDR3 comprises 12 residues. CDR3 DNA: TGTACCAGCAGCACTAGCGGCTACGAGCAGTACTTC. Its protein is CTSSTSGYEQYF.

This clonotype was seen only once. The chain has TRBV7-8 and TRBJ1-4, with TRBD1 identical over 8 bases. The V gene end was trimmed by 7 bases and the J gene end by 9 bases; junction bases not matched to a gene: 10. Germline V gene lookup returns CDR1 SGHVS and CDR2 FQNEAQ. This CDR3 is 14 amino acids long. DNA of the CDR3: TGTGCCAGCACCCCGAGACAGGGGCCCAAAAAACTGTTTTTT. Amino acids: CASTPRQGPKKLFF.

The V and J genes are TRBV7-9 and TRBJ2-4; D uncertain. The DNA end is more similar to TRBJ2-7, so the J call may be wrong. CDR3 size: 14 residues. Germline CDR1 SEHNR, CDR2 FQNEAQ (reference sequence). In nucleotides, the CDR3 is TGTGCCAGCAGCTTTTCTGTCAGACCCTACGAGCAGTACTTC. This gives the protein CASSFSVRPYEQYF.

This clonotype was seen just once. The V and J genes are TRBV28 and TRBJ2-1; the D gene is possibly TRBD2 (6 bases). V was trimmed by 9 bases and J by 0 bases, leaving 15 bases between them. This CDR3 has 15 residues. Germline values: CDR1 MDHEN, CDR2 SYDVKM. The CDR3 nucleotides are TGTGCCAGGATATCTCGGGGGAGCTCCTACAATGAGCAGTTCTTC. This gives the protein CARISRGSSYNEQFF.

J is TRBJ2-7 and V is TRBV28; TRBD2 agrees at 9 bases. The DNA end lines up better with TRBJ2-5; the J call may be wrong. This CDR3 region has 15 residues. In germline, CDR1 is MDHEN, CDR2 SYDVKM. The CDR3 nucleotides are TGTGCCAGCAGTCCCGGCGGGGGGGCAGTTGAGACCCAGTACTTC. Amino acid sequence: CASSPGGGAVETQYF.

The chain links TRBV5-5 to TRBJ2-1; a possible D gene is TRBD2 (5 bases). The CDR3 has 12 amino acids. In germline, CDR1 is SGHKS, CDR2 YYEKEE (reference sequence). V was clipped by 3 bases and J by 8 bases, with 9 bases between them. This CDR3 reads CASSYEGHEQFF. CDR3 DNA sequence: TGTGCCAGCAGCTACGAGGGCCATGAGCAGTTCTTC.

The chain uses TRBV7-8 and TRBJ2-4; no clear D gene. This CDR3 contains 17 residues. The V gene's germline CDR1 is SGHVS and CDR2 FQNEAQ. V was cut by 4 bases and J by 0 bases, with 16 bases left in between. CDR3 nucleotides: TGTGCCAGCAGCTCCCCGCTGGAACCAGGAGCCAAAAACATTCAGTACTTC. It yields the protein CASSSPLEPGAKNIQYF.

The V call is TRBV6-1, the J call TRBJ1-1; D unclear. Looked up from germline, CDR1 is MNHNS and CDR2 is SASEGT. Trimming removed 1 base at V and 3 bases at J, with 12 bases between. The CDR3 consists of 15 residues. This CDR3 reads CASSEEATGYTEAFF. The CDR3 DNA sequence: TGTGCCAGCAGTGAAGAGGCTACGGGTTACACTGAAGCTTTCTTT.

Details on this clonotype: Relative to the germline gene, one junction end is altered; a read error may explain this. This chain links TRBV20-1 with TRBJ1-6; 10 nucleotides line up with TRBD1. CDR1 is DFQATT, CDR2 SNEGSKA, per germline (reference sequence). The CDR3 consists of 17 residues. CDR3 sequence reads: CNASTGQGEVRSSPLHF. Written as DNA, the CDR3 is TGCAATGCTAGTACCGGACAGGGGGAAGTACGGTCTTCACCCCTCCACTTT.